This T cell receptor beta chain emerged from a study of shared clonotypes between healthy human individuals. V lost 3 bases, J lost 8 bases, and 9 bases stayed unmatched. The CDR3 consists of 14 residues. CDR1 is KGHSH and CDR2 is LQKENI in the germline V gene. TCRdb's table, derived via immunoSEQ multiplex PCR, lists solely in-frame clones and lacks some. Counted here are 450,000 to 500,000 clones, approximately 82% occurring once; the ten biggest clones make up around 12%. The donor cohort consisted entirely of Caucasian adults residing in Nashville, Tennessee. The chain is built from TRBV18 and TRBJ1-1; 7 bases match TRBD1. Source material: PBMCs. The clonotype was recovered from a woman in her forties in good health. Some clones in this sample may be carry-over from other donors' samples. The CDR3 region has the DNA TGTGCCAGCTCACCCTGGAGGGACAGAACCGAAGCTTTCTTT. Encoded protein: CASSPWRDRTEAFF.